These 16 T cell receptor beta chains came from one sample sequenced in a study of response to subunit inactivated influenza vaccine. TCRdb passed the RT-PCR reads through MiXCR, listing each CDR3 protein once. The sample holds 530,000 or so distinct CDR3 sequences, 12% to 15% seen once. This sample comprised PBMCs from blood, obtained about 11 days after vaccination. The receptors come from a man aged 45-65 years who received an inactivated influenza vaccine.

The chain uses TRBV20-1 and TRBJ2-3; D is possibly TRBD1 or TRBD2 (6 bases each). Trimming stripped 4 bases from V and 6 bases from J, with 14 bases between. Looked up from germline, CDR1 is DFQATT and CDR2 is SNEGSKA (reference sequence). CDR3 length: 13 amino acids. The CDR3 protein is CSAILRDIDTQYF. As DNA, the CDR3 is TGCAGTGCTATTTTGCGGGACATTGATACGCAGTATTTT.

This clonotype showed up just a few times. This rearrangement joins TRBV7-2 to TRBJ1-1; no clear D gene. V lost 1 base and J 0 bases, leaving 12 bases between the germline ends. Germline V gives CDR1 SGHTA, CDR2 FQGNSA. The CDR3 is 16 residues long. The CDR3 sequence is CASSLVGRTLNTEAFF. CDR3 coding DNA: TGTGCCAGCAGCTTAGTTGGCCGGACGTTGAACACTGAAGCTTTCTTT. Filled out from reference TRBV7-2 and TRBJ1-1, the complete variable domain reads GAGVSQSPSNKVTEKGKDVELRCDPISGHTALYWYRQSLGQGLEFLIYFQGNSAPDKSGLPSDRFSAERTGGSVSTLTIQRTQQEDSAVYLCASSLVGRTLNTEAFFGQGTRLTVV.

The V call is TRBV29-1, the J call TRBJ2-7; 10 bases fit TRBD1. The CDR3 extends over 14 amino acids. CDR1 and CDR2 (germline): SQVTM, ANQGSEA. The V segment lost 4 bases and the J segment 7 bases; nucleotides outside the gene matches: 10. CDR3 region: CSVGTGQGIEEQYF. The CDR3 coding sequence is TGCAGCGTTGGGACGGGACAGGGGATTGAGGAGCAGTACTTC.

J is TRBJ1-4 and V is TRBV7-9; TRBD1 aligns across 8 bases. The V gene end was trimmed by 4 bases and the J gene end by 3 bases; junction bases not matched to a gene: 1. Germline-derived CDR1 and CDR2 are SEHNR and FQNEAQ (reference sequence). The CDR3 sequence is 14 residues long. CDR3 sequence (DNA): TGTGCCAGCAGCTCAGGGGGCTCTAATGAAAAACTGTTTTTT. Protein sequence: CASSSGGSNEKLFF.

The chain has TRBV6-5 and TRBJ1-1; TRBD1 matches 11 bases. Germline V gene data show CDR1 as MNHEY and CDR2 as SVGAGI. V dropped 2 bases and J dropped 7; count of bases not matched to a gene: 3. The CDR3 has 14 amino acids. CDR3 nucleotide sequence: TGTGCCAGCAGTTACGGGACAGGGGGTGGTGAAGCTTTCTTT. As protein: CASSYGTGGGEAFF.

The rearrangement links TRBV25-1 to TRBJ1-5; D perhaps matches TRBD1 (6 bases). V gave up 2 bases and J gave up 4 bases, with 6 bases separating them. The germline CDR1 and CDR2 sequences are MGHDK and SYGVNS. This CDR3 is built from 13 residues. Here the CDR3 DNA reads TGTGCCAGCAGTGAACAGGGGAATCAGCCCCAGCATTTT. This sequence encodes CASSEQGNQPQHF. The full variable domain, rest sourced from reference TRBV25-1 and TRBJ1-5, is EADIYQTPRYLVIGTGKKITLECSQTMGHDKMYWYQQDPGMELHLIHYSYGVNSTEKGDLSSESTVSRIRTEHFPLTLESARPSHTSQYLCASSEQGNQPQHFGDGTRLSIL.

The rearrangement links TRBV29-1 to TRBJ1-2; D perhaps matches TRBD1 (5 bases). CDR1 is SQVTM and CDR2 is ANQGSEA in the germline V gene. This CDR3 has 11 residues. Trimming removed 5 bases at V and 8 bases at J, with 12 bases between. CDR3 DNA: TGCAGCGTTCTTGGGGCCGGGGGCTACACCTTC. Translation gives CSVLGAGGYTF.

The chain links TRBV12-3 or TRBV12-4 to TRBJ2-5, with TRBD2 as a possible D gene (6 bases). The CDR3 contains 14 residues. Deletions cut 0 bases from V and 4 bases from J, with 9 bases between. The CDR3 nucleotides read TGTGCCAGCAGTTTAGCGGCCGGGAGAGAGACCCAGTACTTC. Its translation: CASSLAAGRETQYF.

The rearrangement uses TRBV7-8 and TRBJ2-7; D unresolved. Germline CDR1 reads SGHVS; CDR2 reads FQNEAQ. Trimming removed 0 bases at V and 2 bases at J, with 17 bases between. The CDR3 runs to 17 residues. The CDR3 DNA reads TGTGCCAGCAGCTTAGCGCTGGTGGGGAAAGAGACCTACGAGCAGTACTTC. This sequence encodes CASSLALVGKETYEQYF.

The chain carries TRBV24-1 and TRBJ2-7; 13 bases agree with TRBD2. CDR1 KGHDR and CDR2 SFDVKD come from the germline V gene. The length of the CDR3 is 14 residues. Trimming at V came to 3 bases and at J to 6 bases, leaving 1 base not matched to a gene. The CDR3 DNA is TGTGCCACCAGTGATGGGACTAGCGGGACCGAGCAGTACTTC. It translates to CATSDGTSGTEQYF.

The J gene is TRBJ2-5, the V gene TRBV20-1; no clear D gene. The CDR3 length is 13 residues. Germline CDR1 reads DFQATT; CDR2 reads SNEGSKA (reference sequence). With 3 bases removed from V and 4 bases from J, the gap between germline ends came to 12 bases. CDR3 nucleotide sequence: TGCAGTGCTAGTTACACGTCGGGAGAGACCCAGTACTTC. Amino acid sequence: CSASYTSGETQYF.

This clonotype is a singleton in its sample. Since a much larger clone is just one base distant, this may be a read error. Here the CDR3 reads CARSTHRGRYNEQFF. CDR3 nucleotide sequence: TGTGCCAGGAGTACTCACAGGGGAAGATACAATGAGCAGTTCTTC. The rearrangement uses TRBV12-3 or TRBV12-4 and TRBJ2-1, with 7 nucleotides matching TRBD1. The junction had 12 bases not matched to a gene; V was cut back by 9 bases and J by 4 bases. This CDR3 spans 15 amino acids.

There are a few counts of this clonotype. The chain has TRBV6-1 and TRBJ2-5; a possible D gene is TRBD1 (6 bases). Trimming removed 6 bases from V and 0 bases from J, with 20 bases in between. The CDR3 contains 17 residues. The V gene's germline CDR1 is MNHNS and CDR2 SASEGT. CDR3 loop: CASRVTGTFVYQETQYF. CDR3 coding DNA: TGTGCCAGCAGGGTTACAGGGACCTTCGTATACCAAGAGACCCAGTACTTC.

This clonotype occurred a few times. The chain recombines TRBV18 with TRBJ1-3; the D is unclear. The germline V gene has CDR1 KGHSH and CDR2 LQKENI. The CDR3 has 14 amino acids. V was clipped by 2 bases and J by 3 bases, with 8 bases between them. Here the CDR3 reads CASSPWADGNTIYF. In DNA form, the CDR3 reads TGTGCCAGCTCACCATGGGCTGATGGAAACACCATATATTTT.

The V call is TRBV6-5, the J call TRBJ1-1, with 9 bases fitting TRBD1. V lost 1 base to trimming and J lost 1 base; unmatched junction nucleotides: 4. This CDR3 spans 16 amino acids. Per germline, CDR1 MNHEY and CDR2 SVGAGI. CDR3 region: CASSYWTGEKNTEAFF. For the CDR3, the DNA is TGTGCCAGCAGTTACTGGACAGGGGAAAAGAACACTGAAGCTTTCTTT.

The V call is TRBV20-1, the J call TRBJ1-1; D remains ambiguous. Germline CDR1 DFQATT, CDR2 SNEGSKA (reference sequence). This CDR3 region has 14 residues. Trimming stripped 2 bases from V and 2 bases from J, with 12 bases between. The CDR3 region is CSARPSSLNTEAFF. The CDR3 DNA follows: TGCAGTGCTAGACCCAGCAGCTTAAACACTGAAGCTTTCTTT.